The entry that follows covers one TCR beta chain sequence. Its specificity is unknown. Since the CDR3 does not end with the conserved phenylalanine or tryptophan, this likely comes from a read error. V lost 4 bases, J lost 5 bases, and 10 bases lay in between. Germline-derived CDR1 and CDR2 are DFQATT and SNEGSKA (reference sequence). This CDR3 is built from 12 residues. These data originate in a study of tumor and adjacent non-tumor tissue in lung cancer. Study summary: On average, productive TCRbeta reads reached roughly 4 million per sample. Overall study results and limits: Shorter survival was associated with higher TCR diversity in tumors.

The library came from three nested PCR rounds adapted from ARM-PCR protocols. TCRdb used MiXCR to reprocess the multiplex PCR reads, holding one entry per CDR3 protein. The table has more than 85,000 distinct CDR3 sequences, about 75% seen once; the top ten hold 30% to 45%. The template was RNA from unsorted bulk tissue. The chain uses TRBV20-1 and TRBJ2-3; D is unresolved. The sequenced material came from lung tumor tissue. The clonotype was recovered from a woman aged 60 to 75 with non-small cell lung cancer. The CDR3 protein is CSATILGDTQYS. In nucleotides, the CDR3 is TGCAGTGCTACCATCTTGGGAGATACGCAGTATTCT.